This T cell receptor (beta chain) was sequenced in a study of CD8 T cells in Susac syndrome. Study-wide background: Treatment at blood withdrawal was none, corticosteroids, or intravenous immunoglobulin alone in Susac syndrome patients.

Notes on the study in general: Within total CD8+ repertoires, over 15 Susac-specific public clones were found, and within CD8+ TEMRA repertoires, roughly 5. The study found that Susac CD8+ clonal expansion peaked in TEMRA cells and active patients.

RNA totalling about 0.45 to 1 ug underwent reverse transcription with random hexamers. TCRdb used MiXCR to reprocess the immunoSEQ multiplex PCR reads, holding one entry per CDR3 protein. The table has some 130,000 distinct CDR3 sequences, around 93% seen once. V was clipped by 4 bases and J by 1 base, with 14 bases between them. Germline V gene sequence: CDR1 SGHRS, CDR2 YFSETQ. This CDR3 comprises 15 residues. Details on this clonotype: Its target is unknown.

TEMRA cells were FACS-enriched, and CD8+ and CD4+ T cells were isolated negatively. This TCR came from a human donor with Susac syndrome. Material for sequencing was CD8+ T cells from PBMCs. The chain couples TRBV5-1 to TRBJ1-1; no clear D gene. This CDR3 is CASSLAGRANTEAFF. The CDR3 DNA is TGCGCCAGCAGCCTGGCCGGAAGGGCGAACACTGAAGCTTTCTTT.